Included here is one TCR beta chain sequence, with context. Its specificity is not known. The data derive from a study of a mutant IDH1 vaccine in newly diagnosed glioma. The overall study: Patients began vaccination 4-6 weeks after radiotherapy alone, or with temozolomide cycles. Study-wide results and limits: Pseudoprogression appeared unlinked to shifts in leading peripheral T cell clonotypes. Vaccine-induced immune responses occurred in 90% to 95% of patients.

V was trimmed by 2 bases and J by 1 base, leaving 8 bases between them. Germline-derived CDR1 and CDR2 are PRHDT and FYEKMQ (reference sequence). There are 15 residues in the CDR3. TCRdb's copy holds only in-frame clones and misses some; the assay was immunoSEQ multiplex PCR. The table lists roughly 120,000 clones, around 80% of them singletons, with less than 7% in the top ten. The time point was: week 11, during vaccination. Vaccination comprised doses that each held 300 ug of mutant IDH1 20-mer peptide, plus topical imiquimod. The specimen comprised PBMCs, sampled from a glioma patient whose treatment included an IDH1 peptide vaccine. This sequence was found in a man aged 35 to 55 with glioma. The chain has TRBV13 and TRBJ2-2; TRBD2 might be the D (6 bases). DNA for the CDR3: TGTGCCAGCAGCTTACACGGGGGGAACACCGGGGAGCTGTTTTTT. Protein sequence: CASSLHGGNTGELFF.